This T cell receptor (beta chain) was obtained from a study of blood T cell repertoires in COVID-19. For the study at large: Donors in the United States, Italy and Spain gave samples during acute or convalescent COVID-19. T cells, B-cell-depleted T cells, or PBMCs supplied cDNA or gDNA.

This CDR3 region has 13 residues. The ends were cut back, 6 bases at V and 9 bases at J, with 15 bases in the middle. Germline assignment: CDR1 MDHEN and CDR2 SYDVKM. Clones were sequenced by immunoSEQ multiplex PCR, and TCRdb holds only the in-frame ones, with some missing. Of around 280,000 clones in the sample, approximately 91% were seen once. Seattle patients were enrolled during active infection and followed longitudinally. Sequencing input: peripheral blood. The genes are TRBV28 and TRBJ1-5; D is possibly TRBD1 (5 bases). The source is a woman aged 25 to 45 with COVID-19, enrolled during active disease. This CDR3 reads CASSGGTDWPQHF. CDR3 coding DNA: TGTGCCAGCAGCGGGGGTACGGATTGGCCCCAGCATTTT.